What follows are 21 T cell receptor beta chains derived from one specimen sequenced in a study of blood T cell repertoires in COVID-19. Method: immunoSEQ multiplex PCR; TCRdb's copy keeps in-frame clones and lacks some. Seen here are approximately 180,000 clones, about 85% observed once, and the top ten hold 15% to 20%. The source material was peripheral blood. These receptors were collected from a person aged 65-85 years with COVID-19, enrolled during active disease.

The chain has TRBV5-1 and TRBJ1-4; D perhaps matches TRBD1 (5 bases). The CDR3 contains 15 residues. V lost 7 bases, J lost 10 bases, and 23 bases lay in between. Per germline, CDR1 SGHRS and CDR2 YFSETQ. The DNA of the CDR3 is TGCGCCAGCCACATCGATGGGGCAGGGCCTCGAAAACTGTTTTTT. Translation: CASHIDGAGPRKLFF.

The V and J genes are TRBV28 and TRBJ2-3, with D perhaps matching TRBD1 (6 bases). Germline values: CDR1 MDHEN, CDR2 SYDVKM. CDR3 size: 15 residues. The V end lost 3 bases, the J end lost 2 bases, and 12 bases lay between the germline ends. The CDR3: CASSFDTGTTDTQYF. The CDR3, as DNA: TGTGCCAGCAGTTTCGACACAGGGACCACAGATACGCAGTATTTT. Full variable domain (remainder filled in from reference TRBV28 and TRBJ2-3): DVKVTQSSRYLVKRTGEKVFLECVQDMDHENMFWYRQDPGLGLRLIYFSYDVKMKEKGDIPEGYSVSREKKERFSLILESASTNQTSMYLCASSFDTGTTDTQYFGPGTRLTVL.

The chain employs TRBV4-3 and TRBJ2-7; TRBD1 might be the D (5 bases). This CDR3 is 15 amino acids long. V was pared by 2 bases and J by 2 bases, with 13 bases between. Germline loops: CDR1 LGHNA, CDR2 YSLEER. Written as DNA, the CDR3 is TGCGCCAGCAGCCAAACCAGAGACAGTCCCTACGAGCAGTACTTC. Amino acid sequence: CASSQTRDSPYEQYF.

This clone was found a few times. The rearrangement joins TRBV4-3 to TRBJ1-1; 8 bases are a match to TRBD1. This CDR3 region has 15 residues. Losses at the gene ends were 4 bases for V and 5 bases for J; bases not matched to a gene: 9. The germline gives CDR1 LGHNA, CDR2 YSLEER. This CDR3 reads CASSLTYRGGTEAFF. In DNA form, the CDR3 reads TGCGCCAGCAGCCTCACATACAGGGGGGGGACTGAAGCTTTCTTT.

This sequence joins TRBV7-2 and TRBJ1-5; D ambiguous. Germline V gene lookup returns CDR1 SGHTA and CDR2 FQGNSA. CDR3 size: 14 residues. The V and J ends lost 5 bases and 2 bases respectively, with 10 bases between them. CDR3 DNA: TGTGCCAGCAGCCCCACCGGAGGCAATCAGCCCCAGCATTTT. This encodes CASSPTGGNQPQHF.

The chain combines TRBV6-2 or TRBV6-3 with TRBJ1-1, with TRBD1 matching over 11 bases. The V gene end was trimmed by 0 bases and the J gene end by 4 bases; junction bases not matched to a gene: 10. From germline, CDR1 is MNHEY and CDR2 SVGEGT. This CDR3 contains 18 residues. CDR3 residues: CASSYSFGTGGEGTEAFF. For the CDR3, the DNA is TGTGCCAGCAGTTACTCGTTTGGGACAGGGGGAGAGGGCACTGAAGCTTTCTTT.

This chain links TRBV2 with TRBJ2-7; D not resolved. CDR3 length: 11 amino acids. Germline CDR1 SNHLY, CDR2 FYNNEI. V shed 0 bases and J shed 12 bases, with 9 bases lying between them. Here the CDR3 DNA reads TGTGCCAGCAGTGAAGCGCTCCAGGCGTACTTC. Its translation is CASSEALQAYF.

V and J are TRBV9 and TRBJ1-2; 7 bases line up with TRBD1. V was pared by 4 bases and J by 7 bases, with 10 bases of the junction left unmatched. The CDR3 loop spans 14 amino acids. Looked up from germline, CDR1 is SGDLS and CDR2 is YYNGEE. CDR3 protein: CASSPDRARGGYTF. The CDR3 bases are TGTGCCAGCAGCCCCGACAGGGCCCGGGGTGGCTACACCTTC.

This chain links TRBV29-1 with TRBJ1-2; TRBD1 is a possible D gene (5 bases). Trimming shortened V by 4 bases and J by 5 bases, and 20 bases separated the two germline ends. This CDR3 region has 15 residues. Germline CDR1 and CDR2: SQVTM and ANQGSEA. The CDR3 region is CSVGVRAAVWYGYTF. For the CDR3, the DNA is TGCAGCGTTGGTGTCAGGGCCGCGGTGTGGTATGGCTACACCTTC.

The chain joins TRBV7-9 to TRBJ2-1; 8 bases map to TRBD1. V lost 5 bases and J lost 4; bases outside the gene matches: 7. CDR1 and CDR2 from the germline V gene are SEHNR and FQNEAQ (reference sequence). This CDR3 is built from 15 residues. The CDR3 DNA sequence: TGTGCCAGCAGCCACCGGACAGGGATTTACAATGAGCAGTTCTTC. Encoded protein: CASSHRTGIYNEQFF.

The chain employs TRBV2 and TRBJ2-5; the match to TRBD1 covers 8 bases. The CDR3 spans 15 residues. Germline assignment: CDR1 SNHLY and CDR2 FYNNEI. The junction had 10 bases not matched to a gene; V was cut back by 4 bases and J by 6 bases. In nucleotides, the CDR3 is TGTGCCAGCAGTGGCCTGGGACAGGACCTCAAGACCCAGTACTTC. It specifies CASSGLGQDLKTQYF.

The chain carries TRBV3-1 (or the pseudogene TRBV3-2) and TRBJ1-1; D gene unclear. This CDR3 region has 14 residues. Trimming removed 1 base from V and 1 base from J, with 7 bases in between. Germline assignment: CDR1 LGHDT and CDR2 YNNKEL (reference sequence). The CDR3, as DNA: TGTGCCAGCAGCCAAGTCCGACAGAACACTGAAGCTTTCTTT. This sequence encodes CASSQVRQNTEAFF.

The rearrangement uses TRBV28 and TRBJ2-2; D possibly corresponds to TRBD2 (6 bases). CDR1 and CDR2 from the germline V gene are MDHEN and SYDVKM. Trimming pared 1 base from V and 8 bases from J, leaving 23 bases between. The length of the CDR3 is 18 residues. CDR3: CASSLFTRGTQFLGELFF. CDR3 DNA sequence: TGTGCCAGCAGTTTATTCACTAGAGGGACTCAATTCTTAGGGGAGCTGTTTTTT.

This clone was seen once. V and J are TRBV4-3 and TRBJ2-1; 11 bases fit TRBD2. This CDR3 has 16 residues. Germline V gene sequence: CDR1 LGHNA, CDR2 YSLEER. V gave up 0 bases and J gave up 8 bases; unmatched junction bases: 6. The CDR3 coding sequence is TGCGCCAGCAGCCAAGATCGACTAGCGGGAACTTATGAGCAGTTCTTC. This gives the protein CASSQDRLAGTYEQFF.

The V call is TRBV19, the J call TRBJ2-2; D is unresolved. V was pared by 9 bases and J by 0 bases, with 20 bases between. The CDR3 has 17 amino acids. The germline V gene has CDR1 LNHDA and CDR2 SQIVND (reference sequence). As DNA, the CDR3 is TGTGCCAGCCTACTACCCGGCCCTCTTACGAACACCGGGGAGCTGTTTTTT. Its translation is CASLLPGPLTNTGELFF. Complete variable domain (other parts from reference TRBV19 and TRBJ2-2): DGGITQSPKYLFRKEGQNVTLSCEQNLNHDAMYWYRQDPGQGLRLIYYSQIVNDFQKGDIAEGYSVSREKKESFPLTVTSAQKNPTAFYLCASLLPGPLTNTGELFFGEGSRLTVL.

The chain couples TRBV6-2 or TRBV6-3 to TRBJ2-7; 9 nucleotides line up with TRBD1. Germline CDR1 MNHEY, CDR2 SVGEGT. Unmatched junction bases numbered 8, after V lost 3 bases and J lost 5 bases. CDR3 size: 15 residues. Here the CDR3 reads CASSYLGQGPDEQYF. Here the CDR3 DNA reads TGTGCCAGCAGTTATTTGGGACAGGGCCCCGACGAGCAGTACTTC.

This clone was seen more than once but under ten times. This chain uses TRBV5-1 with TRBJ2-2; D is ambiguous. With 0 bases removed from V and 6 bases from J, the gap between germline ends came to 6 bases. The germline V gene encodes CDR1 SGHRS and CDR2 YFSETQ. The CDR3 contains 13 residues. CDR3 amino acids: CASSLDRAGELFF. For the CDR3, the DNA is TGCGCCAGCAGCTTGGATCGGGCCGGGGAGCTGTTTTTT.

The chain is built from TRBV7-3 and TRBJ1-6, with TRBD1 identical over 11 bases. Germline trimming cut 3 bases from V and 7 bases from J; bases unmatched to any gene: 2. The germline V gene encodes CDR1 SGHTA and CDR2 FQGTGA. CDR3 length: 15 amino acids. The CDR3 region is CASSLRTGGNSPLHF. CDR3 DNA: TGTGCCAGCAGCTTGCGGACAGGGGGCAATTCACCCCTCCACTTT.

The V gene is TRBV18, the J gene TRBJ2-2; tentatively, D is TRBD2 (6 bases). Germline V gene sequence: CDR1 KGHSH, CDR2 LQKENI. Trimming stripped 3 bases from V and 2 bases from J, with 13 bases between. The CDR3 is 16 amino acids. The CDR3 region is CASSPSGLVNTGELFF. The CDR3 DNA reads TGTGCCAGCTCACCCTCGGGACTTGTAAACACCGGGGAGCTGTTTTTT.

The V call is TRBV7-2, the J call TRBJ2-5; a possible D gene is TRBD2 (6 bases). This CDR3 is built from 15 residues. Looked up from germline, CDR1 is SGHTA and CDR2 is FQGNSA. V was cut by 5 bases and J by 0 bases, with 13 bases left in between. CDR3 sequence (DNA): TGTGCCAGCAGCACGATAGCGGAGAACCAAGAGACCCAGTACTTC. It encodes CASSTIAENQETQYF.

This clone was found a few times. The genes are TRBV5-6 and TRBJ2-2; 10 bases agree with TRBD1. J gave up 8 bases and V 2 bases, and 6 bases lay outside the gene matches. The germline gives CDR1 SGHDT, CDR2 YYEEEE. CDR3 length: 15 amino acids. The CDR3 sequence: CASSFRDRGLGELFF. CDR3 nucleotide sequence: TGTGCCAGCAGCTTCCGGGACAGGGGATTGGGGGAGCTGTTTTTT.